The 24 T cell receptor beta chains below all came from one sample that was sequenced in a study of blood T cell repertoires in COVID-19. The method was immunoSEQ multiplex PCR; TCRdb's version includes in-frame clones alone and lacks a portion of them. The repertoire consists of approximately 26,000 clones, with approximately 88% occurring once and the leading ten covering just under 5%. The sequencing sample was made of peripheral blood. Receptors were obtained from a man in his 70s with active COVID-19.

The V gene is TRBV5-4, the J gene TRBJ2-2, with 10 bases identical to TRBD2. This CDR3 spans 18 amino acids. Germline assignment: CDR1 SGHNT and CDR2 YYREEE (reference sequence). V shed 0 bases, J shed 0 bases, and the junction held 5 bases outside the gene matches. The chain's CDR3 is CASSLASGGSPNTGELFF. CDR3 sequence (DNA): TGTGCCAGCAGCTTGGCTAGCGGGGGCTCCCCGAACACCGGGGAGCTGTTTTTT.

The CDR3, as DNA: TGTGCCAGCAGTGATACAGGGACTGGGGCCAACGTCCTGACTTTC. The encoded protein is CASSDTGTGANVLTF. J is TRBJ2-6 and V is TRBV2, with D possibly TRBD1 on 6 matching bases. Germline assignment: CDR1 SNHLY and CDR2 FYNNEI. V lost 3 bases, J lost 2 bases, and 8 bases lay in between. The CDR3 runs to 15 residues.

This clone occurred a few times. This chain connects TRBV19 to TRBJ1-3, with D uncertain. CDR3 length: 13 amino acids. Germline-derived CDR1 and CDR2 are LNHDA and SQIVND (reference sequence). Between the trimmed V and J ends, which lost 6 bases and 2 bases, there was a span of 8 bases. The chain's CDR3 is CASRRDPGNTIYF. The CDR3 nucleotides are TGTGCCAGTAGGAGGGATCCTGGAAACACCATATATTTT.

V gene TRBV7-2 combines with J gene TRBJ1-5, with 8 nucleotides matching TRBD1. There are 15 residues in the CDR3. CDR1 is SGHTA, CDR2 FQGNSA, per germline. V shed 6 bases, J shed 3 bases, and the junction held 7 bases outside the gene matches. CDR3 nucleotides: TGTGCCAGCAGACAGGGACAGGATATCAATCAGCCCCAGCATTTT. Its translation is CASRQGQDINQPQHF. The full variable domain, completed using reference TRBV7-2 and TRBJ1-5, is GAGVSQSPSNKVTEKGKDVELRCDPISGHTALYWYRQSLGQGLEFLIYFQGNSAPDKSGLPSDRFSAERTGGSVSTLTIQRTQQEDSAVYLCASRQGQDINQPQHFGDGTRLSIL.

The rearrangement links TRBV19 to TRBJ2-5, with 9 bases fitting TRBD1. This CDR3 spans 15 amino acids. V was pared by 4 bases and J by 1 base, with 4 bases of the junction left unmatched. Germline V gives CDR1 LNHDA, CDR2 SQIVND (reference sequence). CDR3 sequence reads: CASSTDRGFQETQYF. As DNA, the CDR3 is TGTGCCAGTAGTACGGACAGGGGATTCCAAGAGACCCAGTACTTC.

This chain uses TRBV12-3 or TRBV12-4 with TRBJ1-1, with D perhaps matching TRBD1 (5 bases). The V and J ends lost 6 bases and 5 bases respectively, with 13 bases between them. The CDR3 is made up of 13 amino acids. CDR3 nucleotides: TGTGCCAGCAGACAGATAAGGACAACTGAAGCTTTCTTT. This codes for CASRQIRTTEAFF.

This chain connects TRBV7-2 to TRBJ1-5; D is ambiguous. Germline CDR1 reads SGHTA; CDR2 reads FQGNSA. The CDR3 covers 13 residues. Trimming pared 5 bases from V and 7 bases from J, leaving 12 bases between. CDR3 nucleotides: TGTGCCAGCAGCCAACCGTTTCGGCAGCCCCAGCATTTT. It encodes CASSQPFRQPQHF.

The chain employs TRBV6-2 or TRBV6-3 and TRBJ1-6, with 7 bases lining up with TRBD1. The CDR3 is 15 amino acids. Per the germline V gene, CDR1 is MNHEY and CDR2 is SVGEGT. Unmatched junction bases numbered 7, after V lost 2 bases and J lost 9 bases. The CDR3 DNA reads as TGTGCCAGCAGTTACGTGGATAGGGGGCCTTCACCCCTCCACTTT. Protein: CASSYVDRGPSPLHF.

This clone was seen only once. V is TRBV9 and J is TRBJ2-3; 7 bases are a match to TRBD1. This CDR3 has 15 amino acids. In germline, CDR1 is SGDLS, CDR2 YYNGEE. V trimming: 4 bases; J trimming: 1 base; junction bases outside the gene matches: 6. The CDR3 reads CASSPLTGGTDTQYF. DNA of the CDR3: TGTGCCAGCAGCCCGCTAACAGGGGGCACAGATACGCAGTATTTT.

The chain recombines TRBV18 with TRBJ2-7; 7 bases agree with TRBD2. The V and J ends lost 5 bases and 6 bases, in that order; junction bases with no gene match: 4. There are 12 residues in the CDR3. Germline-derived CDR1 and CDR2 are KGHSH and LQKENI. The CDR3 protein is CASSNGGIEQYF. The CDR3 nucleotides are TGTGCCAGCTCAAACGGGGGGATCGAGCAGTACTTC.

The V gene is TRBV5-6, the J gene TRBJ2-7, with TRBD2 as a possible D gene (7 bases). V dropped 2 bases and J dropped 5 bases, with 14 bases sitting between them. Germline V gene sequence: CDR1 SGHDT, CDR2 YYEEEE. CDR3 size: 14 residues. CDR3 DNA sequence: TGTGCCAGCAGCTTTCGGGGGGCTTCCCACGAGCAGTACTTC. Translating it yields CASSFRGASHEQYF.

The V and J genes are TRBV5-6 and TRBJ2-2; TRBD1 agrees at 7 bases. The V and J ends lost 0 bases and 7 bases, in that order; junction bases with no gene match: 6. In germline, CDR1 is SGHDT, CDR2 YYEEEE. This CDR3 contains 15 residues. CDR3 in amino acids: CASSLERGQIGELFF. The DNA for the CDR3 is TGTGCCAGCAGCTTGGAAAGGGGGCAGATCGGGGAGCTGTTTTTT.

The CDR3 here is CASSLAGGDQPQHF. As DNA, the CDR3 is TGTGCCAGCAGCTTAGCAGGGGGGGATCAGCCCCAGCATTTT. The chain recombines TRBV7-8 with TRBJ1-5, with D possibly being TRBD1 (6 bases). Deletions cut 0 bases from V and 5 bases from J, with 8 bases between. The V gene's germline CDR1 is SGHVS and CDR2 FQNEAQ. CDR3 length: 14 amino acids.

This chain uses TRBV7-2 with TRBJ1-2; D might be TRBD1 (6 bases). From germline, CDR1 is SGHTA and CDR2 FQGNSA. V shed 1 base and J shed 4 bases, with 13 bases lying between them. The CDR3 consists of 15 residues. The CDR3 here is CASSLEWSGAYGYTF. The DNA of the CDR3 is TGTGCCAGCAGCTTAGAGTGGTCAGGGGCCTATGGCTACACCTTC.

The rearrangement joins TRBV27 to TRBJ2-3; tentatively, D is TRBD1 (6 bases). The CDR3 consists of 16 residues. Germline-derived CDR1 and CDR2 are MNHEY and SMNVEV (reference sequence). V was cut by 3 bases and J by 2 bases, with 15 bases left in between. The CDR3: CASSFSGQLATDTQYF. The CDR3 region has the DNA TGTGCCAGCAGTTTCTCCGGACAGCTAGCCACAGATACGCAGTATTTT.

The chain employs TRBV6-4 and TRBJ2-1; 9 bases map to TRBD1. CDR1 is MRHNA and CDR2 is SNTAGT in the germline V gene. The J segment lost 5 bases and the V segment lost 4 bases, leaving 6 bases of the junction unmatched. The CDR3 totals 15 residues. The CDR3 nucleotides are TGTGCCAGCAGTGTTGGGACAGGGAATCACAATGAGCAGTTCTTC. Protein: CASSVGTGNHNEQFF.

In this sample, this clone turned up once. The chain employs TRBV6-5 and TRBJ1-1, with D possibly TRBD1 on 6 matching bases. Trimming pared 6 bases from V and 0 bases from J, leaving 14 bases between. CDR1 and CDR2 (germline): MNHEY, SVGAGI. The CDR3 loop spans 15 amino acids. This chain's CDR3 is CASRQGSTMNTEAFF. The CDR3 bases are TGTGCCAGCAGACAGGGAAGTACGATGAACACTGAAGCTTTCTTT.

The genes are TRBV12-3 or TRBV12-4 and TRBJ1-6; D ambiguous. Trimming stripped 4 bases from V and 2 bases from J, with 3 bases between. This CDR3 has 13 residues. The CDR3 loop is CASSSTYNSPLHF. CDR3 sequence (DNA): TGTGCCAGCAGTTCCACCTATAATTCACCCCTCCACTTT.

The chain recombines TRBV28 with TRBJ1-1; no definite D call. The CDR3 totals 14 residues. The germline V and J ends were trimmed by 3 bases and 0 bases, with 8 bases remaining between them. In germline, CDR1 is MDHEN, CDR2 SYDVKM. The CDR3 reads CASSFPSVNTEAFF. CDR3 bases: TGTGCCAGCAGTTTCCCCTCAGTGAACACTGAAGCTTTCTTT. The whole variable domain, filled in from reference TRBV28 and TRBJ1-1, reads DVKVTQSSRYLVKRTGEKVFLECVQDMDHENMFWYRQDPGLGLRLIYFSYDVKMKEKGDIPEGYSVSREKKERFSLILESASTNQTSMYLCASSFPSVNTEAFFGQGTRLTVV.

In nucleotides, the CDR3 is TGCGCCAGCAACCGAGGGGAGGGGTATGGCTACACCTTC. This sequence encodes CASNRGEGYGYTF. The chain couples TRBV5-1 to TRBJ1-2; D is perhaps TRBD1 (5 bases). The CDR3 is 13 residues long. V lost 6 bases and J lost 5, with 14 bases in between. Germline V gene sequence: CDR1 SGHRS, CDR2 YFSETQ.

The chain is built from TRBV29-1 and TRBJ1-1; D perhaps matches TRBD1 (6 bases). Germline V CDR1 and CDR2: SQVTM, ANQGSEA. CDR3 length: 11 residues. Trimming left V 4 bases short and J 8 bases short, with 11 bases between. CDR3 residues: CSVVRGAEAFF. The CDR3 DNA follows: TGCAGCGTTGTCAGGGGAGCCGAAGCTTTCTTT.

The rearrangement uses TRBV7-2 and TRBJ1-1; D call uncertain. V lost 0 bases to trimming and J lost 5 bases, with 13 bases between them. In germline, CDR1 is SGHTA, CDR2 FQGNSA. The CDR3 extends over 15 amino acids. CDR3 amino acids: CASSLAGGVRTEAFF. As DNA, the CDR3 is TGTGCCAGCAGCTTAGCCGGCGGTGTTCGGACTGAAGCTTTCTTT.

This chain links TRBV4-1 with TRBJ2-3; the D gene is possibly TRBD2 (6 bases). Germline CDR1 MGHRA, CDR2 YSYEKL. Trimming removed 0 bases at V and 6 bases at J, with 19 bases between. This CDR3 comprises 17 residues. The CDR3 is CASSQERGRDPRDTQYF. DNA of the CDR3: TGCGCCAGCAGCCAAGAGCGGGGTCGGGACCCCCGGGATACGCAGTATTTT.

Only one count was recorded for this clone. This chain joins TRBV9 and TRBJ2-3, with 8 bases fitting TRBD2. The germline V gene encodes CDR1 SGDLS and CDR2 YYNGEE. Trimming cost V 1 base and J 7 bases; bases outside gene matches: 8. The CDR3 length is 15 residues. The CDR3 loop is CASSVYGGATNTQYF. In DNA form, the CDR3 reads TGTGCCAGCAGCGTATACGGGGGGGCCACGAATACGCAGTATTTT.